Listed here are 15 T cell receptor beta chains from one sample, sequenced in a study of technical replicates of blood from a handful of donors. Here immunoSEQ multiplex PCR was the method, and the copy in TCRdb shows in-frame clones only, minus some. The table includes more than 75,000 clones, around 94% detected once. Sequencing was performed on T cells isolated from PBMCs. These receptors all come from a human donor in good health.

This clone was found a few times. The rearrangement uses TRBV5-1 and TRBJ2-3; 13 nucleotides agree with TRBD2. The CDR3 loop spans 18 amino acids. Germline V lookup: CDR1 SGHRS, CDR2 YFSETQ. The J segment lost 3 bases and the V segment lost 6 bases, leaving 13 bases of the junction unmatched. For the CDR3, the DNA is TGCGCCAGCACCAGCTTGGGGGGGACTAGCGGGATAACAGATACGCAGTATTTT. Its translation: CASTSLGGTSGITDTQYF.

The chain employs TRBV19 and TRBJ2-7; a weak D match, TRBD1 (5 bases). The V and J ends lost 0 bases and 10 bases respectively, with 16 bases between them. There are 14 residues in the CDR3. Germline assignment: CDR1 LNHDA and CDR2 SQIVND (reference sequence). CDR3 nucleotides: TGTGCCAGTAGTATAGACCTAAACAGGAAGAAACAGTACTTC. Translating gives CASSIDLNRKKQYF. Full variable domain (missing parts from reference TRBV19 and TRBJ2-7): DGGITQSPKYLFRKEGQNVTLSCEQNLNHDAMYWYRQDPGQGLRLIYYSQIVNDFQKGDIAEGYSVSREKKESFPLTVTSAQKNPTAFYLCASSIDLNRKKQYFGPGTRLTVT.

This chain uses TRBV25-1 with TRBJ2-1; the D is unclear. The CDR3 has 12 amino acids. In germline, CDR1 is MGHDK, CDR2 SYGVNS. Trimming stripped 8 bases from V and 8 bases from J, with 13 bases between. This CDR3 reads CASPHQVHEQFF. CDR3 bases: TGTGCCAGCCCCCACCAGGTCCATGAGCAGTTCTTC.

The gene calls are TRBV7-9 and TRBJ2-7; the D is unclear. V was clipped by 5 bases and J by 5 bases, with 16 bases between them. Germline CDR1 is SEHNR and CDR2 is FQNEAQ (reference sequence). The CDR3 is 14 residues long. CDR3 protein: CASSVWPSEDEQYF. As DNA, the CDR3 is TGTGCCAGCAGCGTGTGGCCCTCAGAGGACGAGCAGTACTTC.

The chain links TRBV6-1 to TRBJ1-2; 7 positions agree with TRBD1. The CDR3 is made up of 14 amino acids. Germline trimming cut 4 bases from V and 2 bases from J; bases unmatched to any gene: 4. Germline lookup yields CDR1 MNHNS and CDR2 SASEGT. This CDR3 reads CASSGLGGNYGYTF. CDR3 nucleotide sequence: TGTGCCAGCAGTGGGTTAGGGGGCAACTATGGCTACACCTTC.

Comments on this clone: A read error may produce the germline difference seen at one junction end. This chain links TRBV7-7 with TRBJ2-3; D not resolved. Germline V gene lookup returns CDR1 SSHAT and CDR2 FNYEAQ (reference sequence). The length of the CDR3 is 15 residues. Here the CDR3 DNA reads TGTGCTAGCAGCTCCCAGCCAGGTAGCACAGATACGCAGTATTTT. Protein product: CASSSQPGSTDTQYF.

This chain links TRBV14 with TRBJ1-1, with D uncertain. V lost 4 bases to trimming and J lost 5 bases, with 11 bases between them. This CDR3 region has 13 residues. Germline V gene lookup returns CDR1 SGHDN and CDR2 FVKESK. For the CDR3, the DNA is TGTGCCAGCAGCCTCTCTAGACCGACTGAAGCTTTCTTT. It specifies CASSLSRPTEAFF.

The rearrangement joins TRBV7-3 to TRBJ2-3, with 9 bases identical to TRBD2. Germline assignment: CDR1 SGHTA and CDR2 FQGTGA. This CDR3 region has 16 residues. V gave up 3 bases and J gave up 5 bases; unmatched junction bases: 9. The CDR3 loop reads CASSLGLAGEVDTQYF. The DNA of the CDR3 is TGTGCCAGCAGCTTGGGCTTAGCGGGAGAAGTAGATACGCAGTATTTT.

A note on this clone: Other DNA sequences in this sample translate to the same CDR3. The CDR3 nucleotides read TGTGCCAGCAGTTATTCCGGGACAGGCAACTATGGCTACACCTTC. The encoded protein is CASSYSGTGNYGYTF. This sequence joins TRBV6-5 and TRBJ1-2, with TRBD1 matching 8 bases. The germline V gene has CDR1 MNHEY and CDR2 SVGAGI. The CDR3 is 15 amino acids. J lost 2 bases, V lost 3 bases, and 5 bases had no gene match.

The V gene is TRBV21-1, the J gene TRBJ2-1; TRBD2 is the table's D call, not checked against the DNA. TRBV21-1 is given as a pseudogene. The CDR3 spans 22 residues. CDR3 loop: CASSPPAGGRGAGGPEVNEQFF. In DNA form, the CDR3 reads TGTGCCAGCAGCCCTCCGGCGGGGGGTCGTGGAGCGGGAGGGCCGGAAGTTAATGAGCAGTTCTTC.

The V call is TRBV15, the J call TRBJ2-2, with TRBD2 matching over 10 bases. This CDR3 region has 16 residues. Germline values: CDR1 LNHNV, CDR2 YYDKDF (reference sequence). V lost 4 bases and J lost 5; bases outside the gene matches: 7. This chain's CDR3 is CATSKLSGRGTGELFF. CDR3 nucleotide sequence: TGTGCCACCAGCAAGTTGAGCGGGAGGGGGACCGGGGAGCTGTTTTTT. Full variable domain (rest looked up from reference TRBV15 and TRBJ2-2): DAMVIQNPRYQVTQFGKPVTLSCSQTLNHNVMYWYQQKSSQAPKLLFHYYDKDFNNEADTPDNFQSRRPNTSFCFLDIRSPGLGDTAMYLCATSKLSGRGTGELFFGEGSRLTVL.

This clone was seen only once. The V call is TRBV6-5, the J call TRBJ2-3, with D perhaps TRBD2 (6 bases). Trimming cost V 5 bases and J 5 bases, with 14 bases left between them. The CDR3 length is 14 residues. Germline CDR1 is MNHEY and CDR2 is SVGAGI. The CDR3 DNA is TGTGCCAGCAGTCCCTCGGGAGTGCTAGATACGCAGTATTTT. Translating it yields CASSPSGVLDTQYF.

Of note for this clone: An end of the junction differs from the germline gene, which may be a read error. V is TRBV4-1 and J is TRBJ2-3; 8 bases agree with TRBD2. Looked up from germline, CDR1 is MGHRA and CDR2 is YSYEKL. This CDR3 spans 12 amino acids. The CDR3 nucleotides are TGCGCCAGCAGCCAAGATGGGACTAGGTGGAATTTT. It encodes CASSQDGTRWNF.

This clone was detected once. This chain uses TRBV2 with TRBJ2-7; TRBD2 might be the D (6 bases). The CDR3 has 18 residues. V was cut by 0 bases and J by 4 bases, with 22 bases left in between. Germline V gives CDR1 SNHLY, CDR2 FYNNEI. CDR3 DNA sequence: TGTGCCAGCAGTGAAGCTGGCGGGTTTTGGGGGGAATTATACGAGCAGTACTTC. Encoded protein: CASSEAGGFWGELYEQYF.

The chain links TRBV19 to TRBJ1-1; weak D call: TRBD1 (5 bases). Trimming took off 4 bases at V and 5 bases at J, with 17 bases between the two ends. Germline CDR1 LNHDA, CDR2 SQIVND (reference sequence). This CDR3 is 15 amino acids long. The CDR3 bases are TGTGCCAGTAGTAGAAGACCCGGGGGTAATACTGAAGCTTTCTTT. This sequence encodes CASSRRPGGNTEAFF.